These T cell receptor beta chains were read from a single sample in a study of cytotoxic CD8 clonotypes in ibrutinib-treated CLL. Clones were sequenced by immunoSEQ multiplex PCR, and TCRdb holds only the in-frame ones, with some missing. This sample has 150,000 or so clones, with approximately 80% found just once. The sample here was PBMCs, taken after 36 months of ibrutinib treatment. The receptor set was obtained from a human donor with chronic lymphocytic leukemia. CDR3s include the opening cysteine and the closing phenylalanine or tryptophan. D genes are given only for firm matches.

j_gene: TRBJ2-7; v_gene: TRBV6-6; d_gene: TRBD2; CDR3aa: CASSTQTEGRGYEQYF
j_gene: TRBJ2-3; v_gene: TRBV19; d_gene: .; CDR3aa: CASSDYYRTDTQYF
j_gene: TRBJ2-2; v_gene: TRBV6-1; d_gene: .; CDR3aa: CASSENSAGELFF
j_gene: TRBJ1-4; v_gene: TRBV4-2; d_gene: TRBD1; CDR3aa: CASSPRQGGFNEKLFF
j_gene: TRBJ1-1; v_gene: TRBV20-1; d_gene: .; CDR3aa: CSVNTEAFF
j_gene: TRBJ1-2; v_gene: TRBV4-2; d_gene: TRBD1; CDR3aa: CASSQPGTGINGYTF
j_gene: TRBJ1-1; v_gene: TRBV6-1; d_gene: .; CDR3aa: CASTRGVGAFF
j_gene: TRBJ1-3; v_gene: TRBV6-5; d_gene: .; CDR3aa: CASRTGALGNTIYF
j_gene: TRBJ1-1; v_gene: TRBV27; d_gene: TRBD1; CDR3aa: CASSPRTGHMNTEAFF
j_gene: TRBJ2-5; v_gene: TRBV18; d_gene: .; CDR3aa: CASSQERRSETQYF
j_gene: TRBJ1-4; v_gene: TRBV9; d_gene: .; CDR3aa: CASSVANRVGEKLFF
j_gene: TRBJ2-7; v_gene: TRBV5-8; d_gene: .; CDR3aa: CASSLLLASYF
j_gene: TRBJ2-6; v_gene: TRBV29-1; d_gene: .; CDR3aa: CSVGTDSLSGANVLTF
j_gene: TRBJ1-5; v_gene: TRBV4-1; d_gene: .; CDR3aa: CASSQDGSQNQPQHF
j_gene: TRBJ2-3; v_gene: TRBV19; d_gene: .; CDR3aa: CASSIGDTPFTQYF
j_gene: TRBJ2-1; v_gene: TRBV11-3; d_gene: .; CDR3aa: CASSSGPTHNEQFF
j_gene: TRBJ1-6; v_gene: TRBV9; d_gene: .; CDR3aa: CASSVERVSDFSPLHF
j_gene: TRBJ1-1; v_gene: TRBV6-1; d_gene: TRBD1; CDR3aa: CASSVWGQMNTEAFF
j_gene: TRBJ1-6; v_gene: TRBV6-6; d_gene: TRBD1; CDR3aa: CASSEPGDRGLKF
j_gene: TRBJ1-4; v_gene: TRBV30; d_gene: .; CDR3aa: CAWSYRSTNEKLFF
j_gene: TRBJ1-1; v_gene: TRBV7-7; d_gene: .; CDR3aa: CASSFSPFTEAFF
j_gene: TRBJ1-2; v_gene: TRBV2; d_gene: .; CDR3aa: CASSRGRGYGYTF
j_gene: TRBJ2-7; v_gene: TRBV6-1; d_gene: TRBD2; CDR3aa: CASTMIWGGTDEQYF
j_gene: TRBJ1-1; v_gene: TRBV6-1; d_gene: .; CDR3aa: CASSEGSKSFF
j_gene: TRBJ2-6; v_gene: TRBV30; d_gene: .; CDR3aa: CAWSVARSGANVLTF
j_gene: TRBJ1-2; v_gene: TRBV5-1; d_gene: TRBD1; CDR3aa: CASSLDRGNYGYTF
j_gene: TRBJ1-2; v_gene: TRBV6-6; d_gene: .; CDR3aa: CASSITGPGYTF
j_gene: TRBJ2-2; v_gene: TRBV2; d_gene: .; CDR3aa: CASSKTGMNTGELFF
j_gene: TRBJ2-3; v_gene: TRBV7-9; d_gene: TRBD2; CDR3aa: CASSLLAGGTDTQYF
j_gene: TRBJ1-4; v_gene: TRBV6-1; d_gene: TRBD1; CDR3aa: CASCSGGVGEKLFF
j_gene: TRBJ2-6; v_gene: TRBV10-3; d_gene: .; CDR3aa: CAIRLSQSSGANVLTF
j_gene: TRBJ2-2; v_gene: TRBV11-3; d_gene: .; CDR3aa: CASSTGANTGELFF
j_gene: TRBJ2-1; v_gene: TRBV7-9; d_gene: .; CDR3aa: CASSLQGLFYNEQFF
j_gene: TRBJ1-1; v_gene: TRBV6-1; d_gene: .; CDR3aa: CASSEVQGEAFF
j_gene: TRBJ1-5; v_gene: TRBV30; d_gene: .; CDR3aa: CAWSVRDQPQHF
j_gene: TRBJ1-1; v_gene: TRBV4-2; d_gene: .; CDR3aa: CASSQVGGTEAFF
j_gene: TRBJ1-2; v_gene: TRBV5-1; d_gene: .; CDR3aa: CASRRSKDGYGYTF
j_gene: TRBJ2-3; v_gene: TRBV19; d_gene: TRBD1; CDR3aa: CASSSGQGTDTQYF
j_gene: TRBJ1-5; v_gene: TRBV7-8; d_gene: TRBD1; CDR3aa: CASSSTGVNQPQHF
j_gene: TRBJ2-6; v_gene: TRBV7-8; d_gene: .; CDR3aa: CASSPRSTGANVLTF
j_gene: TRBJ1-1; v_gene: TRBV6-6; d_gene: .; CDR3aa: CAVRTTEAFF
j_gene: TRBJ1-4; v_gene: TRBV5-4; d_gene: .; CDR3aa: CASSLTQGGEEKLFF
j_gene: TRBJ2-3; v_gene: TRBV29-1; d_gene: .; CDR3aa: CSVPSYTDTQYF
j_gene: TRBJ2-1; v_gene: TRBV19; d_gene: .; CDR3aa: CASSINDNSYNEQFF
j_gene: TRBJ1-1; v_gene: TRBV4-1; d_gene: .; CDR3aa: CASSQPTGTNTEAFF
j_gene: TRBJ2-7; v_gene: TRBV6-5; d_gene: .; CDR3aa: CASCSPNNYEQYF
j_gene: TRBJ1-5; v_gene: TRBV19; d_gene: .; CDR3aa: CASIGGPNQPQHF
j_gene: TRBJ1-2; v_gene: TRBV9; d_gene: TRBD1; CDR3aa: CASSPHMDRPYYGYTF
j_gene: TRBJ2-7; v_gene: TRBV9; d_gene: .; CDR3aa: CASSGVGEQYF
j_gene: TRBJ2-2; v_gene: TRBV6-1; d_gene: .; CDR3aa: CASSALVSGELFF
j_gene: TRBJ2-3; v_gene: TRBV21-1; d_gene: .; CDR3aa: CASSKDAGGTDTQYF
j_gene: TRBJ1-2; v_gene: TRBV5-1; d_gene: .; CDR3aa: CASRADGPHYTF
j_gene: TRBJ2-4; v_gene: TRBV6-1; d_gene: TRBD1; CDR3aa: CASSIQGSKNIQYF
j_gene: TRBJ2-4; v_gene: TRBV25-1; d_gene: .; CDR3aa: CASSEIPGDIQYF